The next 8 T cell receptor beta chains were all read from a single sample in a study of cytomegalovirus exposure and HLA in healthy donors. In the PCR, 60 Vbeta and 13 Jbeta primers were used. Measured with immunoSEQ multiplex PCR; TCRdb has only the in-frame clones, and not every one. The ten most abundant clones cover about 8% of a sample with 40,000 or so clones. The sample consisted of PBMCs. The receptors derive from a male donor in good health and CMV-seronegative.

The V call is TRBV7-9, the J call TRBJ2-1; 9 bases are shared with TRBD2. The CDR3 is 16 amino acids. Germline V gene sequence: CDR1 SEHNR, CDR2 FQNEAQ (reference sequence). After removal of 5 bases from V and 7 bases from J, the junction contained 12 bases not matched to a gene. CDR3: CASSPVEREEVNEQFF. The CDR3 bases are TGTGCCAGCAGCCCAGTTGAGCGGGAGGAGGTAAATGAGCAGTTCTTC.

This CDR3 reads CASSLTSGRAIEQFF. The CDR3 DNA sequence: TGTGCCAGCAGCCTGACTAGCGGGAGGGCCATTGAGCAGTTCTTC. The chain joins TRBV6-5 to TRBJ2-1; TRBD2 matches at 14 bases. This CDR3 is built from 15 residues. Unmatched junction bases numbered 7, after V lost 6 bases and J lost 9 bases. The germline CDR1 and CDR2 sequences are MNHEY and SVGAGI.

CDR3 amino acids: CASSSASSGASYEQYF. The CDR3, as DNA: TGTGCCAGCAGTTCCGCGAGTAGCGGGGCCTCCTACGAGCAGTACTTC. V is TRBV6-5 and J is TRBJ2-5; TRBD2 matches at 8 bases. The DNA matches TRBJ2-7 better at its end, which makes the J call doubtful. This CDR3 is built from 16 residues. Germline lookup yields CDR1 MNHEY and CDR2 SVGAGI.

This chain links TRBV15 with TRBJ1-4, with TRBD1 as a possible D gene (5 bases). The CDR3 spans 12 residues. Per the germline V gene, CDR1 is LNHNV and CDR2 is YYDKDF (reference sequence). V was pared by 4 bases and J by 11 bases, with 11 bases between. The CDR3 sequence: CATSKMGGKLFF. CDR3 DNA: TGTGCCACCAGCAAAATGGGGGGTAAACTGTTTTTT.

The genes are TRBV6-1 and TRBJ2-1, with TRBD1 matching over 10 bases. With V trimmed by 1 base and J by 5 bases, 2 bases remained unmatched. This CDR3 is 15 amino acids long. Germline assignment: CDR1 MNHNS and CDR2 SASEGT. The CDR3 region has the DNA TGTGCCAGCAGTGAAGGGACAGGGGGGGACAATGAGCAGTTCTTC. Translation gives CASSEGTGGDNEQFF.

This chain connects TRBV5-4 to TRBJ2-5, with 10 bases that match TRBD2. This CDR3 contains 15 residues. Germline CDR1 reads SGHNT; CDR2 reads YYREEE (reference sequence). The J segment lost 3 bases and the V segment lost 3 bases, leaving 5 bases of the junction unmatched. The CDR3 DNA reads as TGTGCCAGCAGCTGGGGAGCGGGAGGGAAAGAGACCCAGTACTTC. Encoded protein: CASSWGAGGKETQYF.

The V call is TRBV4-2, the J call TRBJ2-3; 9 bases match TRBD2. The CDR3 is made up of 15 amino acids. Germline CDR1 is LGHNA and CDR2 is YNFKEQ. V lost 3 bases, J lost 3 bases, and 4 bases stayed unmatched. The CDR3 spells CASSHSGSGTDTQYF. CDR3 DNA sequence: TGTGCCAGCAGCCATAGCGGGAGTGGGACAGATACGCAGTATTTT.

The rearrangement joins TRBV29-1 to TRBJ1-1; D is perhaps TRBD1 (6 bases). The germline V gene encodes CDR1 SQVTM and CDR2 ANQGSEA. CDR3 length: 12 residues. Trimming pared 6 bases from V and 6 bases from J, leaving 14 bases between. The CDR3 region has the DNA TGCAGCGTGTGGGTAAGGGGGTCTGAAGCTTTCTTT. Encoded protein: CSVWVRGSEAFF.